The clone carrying this TCR beta chain is judged medium-sized (0.01 to 0.1%). Per the germline V gene, CDR1 is MNHEY and CDR2 is SMNVEV (reference sequence). The CDR3 has 17 residues. Between the trimmed V and J ends, which lost 2 bases and 0 bases, there was a span of 13 bases. This sample was taken from a study of metastatic and nonmetastatic thyroid tumors. TCRdb re-called clones from the PCR reads using MiXCR. Here the sample spans some 8,500 clones, under 40% being singletons. No patient received treatment before thyroid surgery. The chain couples TRBV27 to TRBJ1-4; tentatively, D is TRBD1 (5 bases). The clonotype was recovered from a female donor with papillary thyroid cancer or a benign thyroid nodule (not recorded which). Some clones in this sample may be carry-over from other donors' samples. Sequencing input: tumor tissue. CDR3 bases: TGTGCCAGCAGTTTAGGTGGAGCACAGGCAACTAATGAAAAACTGTTTTTT. Its translation: CASSLGGAQATNEKLFF.